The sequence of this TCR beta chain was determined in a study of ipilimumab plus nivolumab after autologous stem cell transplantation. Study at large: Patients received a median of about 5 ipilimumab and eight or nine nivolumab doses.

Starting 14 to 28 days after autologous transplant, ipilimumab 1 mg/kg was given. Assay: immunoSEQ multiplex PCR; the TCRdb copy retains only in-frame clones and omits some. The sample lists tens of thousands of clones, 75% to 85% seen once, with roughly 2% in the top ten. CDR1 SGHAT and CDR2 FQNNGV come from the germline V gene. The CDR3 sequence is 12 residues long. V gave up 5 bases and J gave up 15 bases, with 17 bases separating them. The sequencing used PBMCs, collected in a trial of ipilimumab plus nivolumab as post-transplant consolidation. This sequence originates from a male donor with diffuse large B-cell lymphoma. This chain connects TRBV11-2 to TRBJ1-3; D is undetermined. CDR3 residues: CASSPRVGLGYF. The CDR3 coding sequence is TGTGCCAGCAGCCCACGGGTGGGGTTGGGATATTTT. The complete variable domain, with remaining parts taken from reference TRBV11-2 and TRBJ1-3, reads EAGVAQSPRYKIIEKRQSVAFWCNPISGHATLYWYQQILGQGPKLLIQFQNNGVVDDSQLPKDRFSAERLKGVDSTLKIQPAKLEDSAVYLCASSPRVGLGYFGEGSWLTVV.